The rows below give T cell receptor beta chains drawn from one sample of a study of neurological immune-mediated disorders. TCRdb re-analysed the 5' RACE reads in MiXCR, keeping a single row per CDR3 protein. The repertoire consists of some 27,000 distinct CDR3 sequences, with around 21% occurring once and the leading ten covering 25% to 30%. The sequencing input was CD4+ T cells from blood. The source is a man between 45 and 60 years old with HTLV-1-associated myelopathy (HAM/TSP). The CDR3 runs from the conserved cysteine through the conserved F or W. Fields, in order: J gene, V gene, clone size, CDR3 protein. Not every row has a clone size; where given, it reads once, few, many or a size class.

TRBJ2-5,TRBV5-1,many,CASRSLQETQYF
TRBJ1-4,TRBV6-2/TRBV6-3,many,CASTSVSEKLFF
TRBJ1-6,TRBV3-1,.,CASSHETLRNSPLHF
TRBJ2-1,TRBV12-3/TRBV12-4,.,CASSYSRGGPLNEQFF
TRBJ2-1,TRBV18,many,CASSPNRGYNEQFF
TRBJ2-7,TRBV18,.,CASSPLDREFYEQYF
TRBJ2-3,TRBV7-9,.,CASTEAYTQYF
TRBJ2-7,TRBV29-1,.,CSVLAGGREQYF
TRBJ1-6,TRBV20-1,many,CSAEGATGSSSPLHF
TRBJ1-1,TRBV6-6,once,CASSWGGGQDTEAFF
TRBJ2-5,TRBV7-9,.,CASRSQGRQETQYF
TRBJ1-2,TRBV12-3/TRBV12-4,few,CASSLSGDLGYTF
TRBJ2-1,TRBV5-1,.,CASSSLTSGGAGEQFF
TRBJ1-2,TRBV12-3/TRBV12-4,many,CASSLEVNYGYTF
TRBJ1-1,TRBV4-2,many,CASSQDGTRAEAFF
TRBJ1-5,TRBV10-3,many,CAISGSNQPQHF
TRBJ2-6,TRBV19,.,CASSSTVSGANVLTF
TRBJ1-2,TRBV9,many,CASSVDGQGIYGYTF
TRBJ1-2,TRBV5-5,.,CASSLEPFNYGYTF
TRBJ1-4,TRBV5-1,.,CASSFGLAATNEKLFF
TRBJ2-7,TRBV6-2/TRBV6-3,.,CASSSELVRSYEQYF
TRBJ2-5,TRBV29-1,many,CSVVQGRRETQYF
TRBJ1-5,TRBV7-2,many,CASSLEANQPQHF
TRBJ1-3,TRBV7-9,many,CASSRSVGGGNTIYF
TRBJ1-5,TRBV20-1,.,CSARPAHRDSNQPQHF
TRBJ1-3,TRBV18,.,CASSPLLSGTGLAGNTIYF